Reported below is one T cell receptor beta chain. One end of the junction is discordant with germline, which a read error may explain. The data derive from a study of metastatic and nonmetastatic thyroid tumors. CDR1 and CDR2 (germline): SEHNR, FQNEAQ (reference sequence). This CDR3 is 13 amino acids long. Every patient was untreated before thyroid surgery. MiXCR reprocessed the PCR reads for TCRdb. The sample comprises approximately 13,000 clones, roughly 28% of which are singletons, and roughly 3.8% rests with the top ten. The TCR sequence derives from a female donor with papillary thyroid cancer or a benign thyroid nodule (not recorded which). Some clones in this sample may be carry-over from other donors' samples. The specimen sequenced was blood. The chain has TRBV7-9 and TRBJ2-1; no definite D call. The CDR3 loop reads CASILVSYNEQFF. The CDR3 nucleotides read TGCGCCAGCATCTTAGTCTCCTACAATGAGCAGTTCTTC.